A single sample gave rise to the 26 T cell receptor beta chains below, sequenced in a study of chemoradiotherapy in HPV16-positive cancers. Only in-frame clones appear in the TCRdb table, and some are missing; sequencing was by immunoSEQ multiplex PCR. The sample consists of more than 10,000 clones, about three fifths of them appearing once. The sample was taken from a patient who underwent chemoradiotherapy. These receptor sequences come from a human donor with HPV-associated anogenital cancer.

The chain combines TRBV10-2 with TRBJ2-5; D remains ambiguous. Germline V gives CDR1 WSHSY, CDR2 SAAADI. CDR3 length: 11 residues. V was clipped by 5 bases and J by 4 bases, with 5 bases between them. CDR3 residues: CASSYGETQYF. The CDR3 bases are TGCGCCAGCAGTTACGGAGAGACCCAGTACTTC.

This clone was counted a few times. V gene TRBV9 combines with J gene TRBJ2-7; D might be TRBD1 (6 bases). CDR1 and CDR2 from the germline V gene are SGDLS and YYNGEE. V lost 1 base, J lost 3 bases, and 11 bases lay in between. The CDR3 extends over 14 amino acids. CDR3 sequence reads: CASSVSGEFYEQYF. The CDR3 region has the DNA TGTGCCAGCAGCGTATCAGGGGAGTTCTACGAGCAGTACTTC.

This chain links TRBV6-1 with TRBJ1-2, with D possibly being TRBD1 (5 bases). Trimming removed 3 bases from V and 7 bases from J, with 27 bases in between. The CDR3 runs to 18 residues. Germline V lookup: CDR1 MNHNS, CDR2 SASEGT. Written as DNA, the CDR3 is TGTGCCAGCAGTGATGTTGGAGCCGGGAGACAGATCTACTCTGGCTACACCTTC. As protein: CASSDVGAGRQIYSGYTF.

This clone was detected once. As DNA, the CDR3 is TGTGCCAGCAGTTTATGGGGGCCCTACAATGAGCAGTTCTTC. Protein sequence: CASSLWGPYNEQFF. The V call is TRBV27, the J call TRBJ2-1; D is perhaps TRBD1 (6 bases). The CDR3 has 14 amino acids. The V and J ends lost 1 base and 2 bases respectively, with 6 bases between them. Germline V gene sequence: CDR1 MNHEY, CDR2 SMNVEV (reference sequence).

This sequence joins TRBV5-1 and TRBJ1-1, with a possible D match to TRBD1 (5 bases). V was trimmed by 4 bases and J by 2 bases, leaving 15 bases between them. Germline V gives CDR1 SGHRS, CDR2 YFSETQ. The CDR3 sequence is 15 residues long. CDR3 in amino acids: CASSTGGGFNTEAFF. The CDR3 DNA is TGCGCCAGCAGCACCGGCGGGGGTTTTAACACTGAAGCTTTCTTT. Based on the CDR3 plus reference TRBV5-1 and TRBJ1-1, the full variable domain is KAGVTQTPRYLIKTRGQQVTLSCSPISGHRSVSWYQQTPGQGLQFLFEYFSETQRNKGNFPGRFSGRQFSNSRSEMNVSTLELGDSALYLCASSTGGGFNTEAFFGQGTRLTVV.

The genes are TRBV11-3 and TRBJ2-3, with TRBD1 identical over 10 bases. The CDR3 is made up of 17 amino acids. Germline CDR1 and CDR2: SGHNT and YENEEA. The junction had 9 bases not matched to a gene; V was cut back by 1 base and J by 5 bases. The CDR3 DNA is TGTGCCAGCAGCTTAGTCGCGACAGGGGGCCATCGAGATACGCAGTATTTT. It encodes CASSLVATGGHRDTQYF.

This chain links TRBV5-1 with TRBJ2-7; perhaps D is TRBD1 or TRBD2 (5 bases each). The CDR3 consists of 14 residues. From germline, CDR1 is SGHRS and CDR2 YFSETQ. Trimming removed 3 bases from V and 6 bases from J, with 16 bases in between. The CDR3 loop reads CASSWLQDSGEQYF. CDR3 in DNA: TGCGCCAGCAGCTGGTTACAGGACTCGGGCGAGCAGTACTTC.

The rearrangement uses TRBV5-1 and TRBJ1-4; 9 positions match TRBD1. The V gene's germline CDR1 is SGHRS and CDR2 YFSETQ. Losses at the gene ends were 6 bases for V and 5 bases for J; bases not matched to a gene: 5. The CDR3 is 14 amino acids. As DNA, the CDR3 is TGCGCCAGCAACACAGGACAGGGGAATGAAAAACTGTTTTTT. Translated: CASNTGQGNEKLFF.

The chain combines TRBV7-9 with TRBJ1-4, with no clear D. From germline, CDR1 is SEHNR and CDR2 FQNEAQ (reference sequence). Trimming removed 2 bases from V and 10 bases from J, with 11 bases in between. The CDR3 consists of 13 residues. Here the CDR3 reads CASSLLMGGKLFF. In nucleotides, the CDR3 is TGTGCCAGCAGCTTATTAATGGGTGGAAAACTGTTTTTT.

V and J are TRBV15 and TRBJ1-1; no firm D call. The CDR3 runs 19 residues. Trimming removed 0 bases from V and 1 base from J, with 21 bases in between. Germline V lookup: CDR1 LNHNV, CDR2 YYDKDF (reference sequence). CDR3 sequence (DNA): TGTGCCACCAGCAGAGATCCGCCTTTTAGGGCAGAGAAGAACACTGAAGCTTTCTTT. The encoded protein is CATSRDPPFRAEKNTEAFF.

The rearrangement joins TRBV5-1 to TRBJ1-1, with D tentatively TRBD1 (6 bases). Germline CDR1 and CDR2: SGHRS and YFSETQ. V lost 0 bases, J lost 5 bases, and 11 bases lay in between. This CDR3 contains 14 residues. The CDR3 is CASSLGGTGTEAFF. In nucleotides, the CDR3 is TGCGCCAGCAGCTTGGGGGGCACAGGGACTGAAGCTTTCTTT.

V and J are TRBV11-1 and TRBJ1-2, with TRBD1 identical over 7 bases. The CDR3 is 13 residues long. Germline-derived CDR1 and CDR2 are SGHAT and FQDESV (reference sequence). The J segment lost 8 bases and the V segment lost 5 bases, leaving 8 bases of the junction unmatched. CDR3 region: CASSTETGLGYTF. CDR3 sequence (DNA): TGTGCCAGCAGCACCGAGACAGGGCTGGGCTACACCTTC. Using reference TRBV11-1 and TRBJ1-2 for the parts outside the CDR3, the full variable domain is EAEVAQSPRYKITEKSQAVAFWCDPISGHATLYWYRQILGQGPELLVQFQDESVVDDSQLPKDRFSAERLKGVDSTLKIQPAELGDSAMYLCASSTETGLGYTFGSGTRLTVV.

The chain links TRBV5-1 to TRBJ1-3; D is perhaps TRBD1 (6 bases). This CDR3 spans 13 amino acids. Per germline, CDR1 SGHRS and CDR2 YFSETQ. Trimming took 4 bases from V and 4 from J, leaving 9 bases between them. CDR3 sequence reads: CASSGDIGNTIYF. The DNA for the CDR3 is TGCGCCAGCAGCGGGGACATCGGAAACACCATATATTTT.

The chain recombines TRBV5-1 with TRBJ2-7; 8 bases line up with TRBD1. V shed 0 bases and J 3 bases; nucleotides not matched to a gene: 2. The CDR3 covers 14 residues. Germline CDR1 SGHRS, CDR2 YFSETQ. The CDR3 here is CASSLGTGGYEQYF. The CDR3 region has the DNA TGCGCCAGCAGCTTGGGAACAGGGGGCTACGAGCAGTACTTC.

About this clone: A read error may account for a junction end that differs from germline. This rearrangement joins TRBV7-3 to TRBJ2-1; 8 bases are a match to TRBD1. This CDR3 has 16 residues. CDR1 and CDR2 (germline): SGHTA, FQGTGA. The CDR3 DNA follows: TGTGCCAGCAACTTAAGGTCAGGGGGCGGTAGGAATGAGCAGTTCTTC. Protein sequence: CASNLRSGGGRNEQFF.

This chain connects TRBV27 to TRBJ1-5, with D possibly TRBD1 on 6 matching bases. This CDR3 is built from 14 residues. The germline V gene has CDR1 MNHEY and CDR2 SMNVEV (reference sequence). Trimming pared 6 bases from V and 4 bases from J, leaving 13 bases between. CDR3 region: CASSTGQGNQPQHF. CDR3 sequence (DNA): TGTGCCAGCAGCACGGGACAAGGAAATCAGCCCCAGCATTTT.

The chain couples TRBV11-1 to TRBJ1-4, with D uncertain. Germline CDR1 reads SGHAT; CDR2 reads FQDESV (reference sequence). The CDR3 totals 13 residues. V dropped 5 bases and J dropped 8 bases, with 12 bases sitting between them. The CDR3 here is CASSRLEYEKLFF. In DNA form, the CDR3 reads TGTGCCAGCAGCCGCCTGGAGTACGAAAAACTGTTTTTT.

This chain connects TRBV5-6 to TRBJ2-7; tentatively, D is TRBD1 or TRBD2 (5 bases each). Trimming cost V 0 bases and J 0 bases, with 10 bases left between them. Looked up from germline, CDR1 is SGHDT and CDR2 is YYEEEE. The CDR3 totals 15 residues. As DNA, the CDR3 is TGTGCCAGCAGCTTGGAGGGACCGGTCTCCTACGAGCAGTACTTC. Its translation: CASSLEGPVSYEQYF.

This rearrangement joins TRBV7-2 to TRBJ2-7; 11 bases align to TRBD2. J lost 0 bases, V lost 4 bases, and 8 bases had no gene match. The CDR3 runs 17 residues. Per the germline V gene, CDR1 is SGHTA and CDR2 is FQGNSA. CDR3: CASSSGLAGRSSYEQYF. CDR3 coding DNA: TGTGCCAGCAGCTCCGGACTAGCGGGCCGTAGCTCCTACGAGCAGTACTTC.

The rearrangement uses TRBV6-5 and TRBJ2-5, with a possible D match to TRBD2 (5 bases). Per the germline V gene, CDR1 is MNHEY and CDR2 is SVGAGI. V was clipped by 2 bases and J by 2 bases, with 9 bases between them. CDR3 length: 14 amino acids. The CDR3 spells CASSYRRGQETQYF. The DNA of the CDR3 is TGTGCCAGCAGTTACCGTCGAGGGCAAGAGACCCAGTACTTC.

The J gene is TRBJ2-5, the V gene TRBV5-1; 7 nucleotides agree with TRBD2. The ends lost 4 bases at V and 2 bases at J; junction bases unmatched: 8. The CDR3 covers 15 residues. Germline loops: CDR1 SGHRS, CDR2 YFSETQ. The CDR3 region has the DNA TGCGCCAGCAGCAGGGAGGGAAGGGGACAAGAGACCCAGTACTTC. Translation gives CASSREGRGQETQYF.

The J gene is TRBJ2-7, the V gene TRBV29-1; D is unresolved. The V end lost 2 bases, the J end lost 5 bases, and 7 bases lay between the germline ends. The CDR3 is 11 amino acids. Germline V lookup: CDR1 SQVTM, CDR2 ANQGSEA. In nucleotides, the CDR3 is TGCAGCGTTGAATTCCGGGACGAGCAGTACTTC. Residues: CSVEFRDEQYF.

This rearrangement joins TRBV9 to TRBJ2-1, with a possible D match to TRBD1 (6 bases). Trimming left V 0 bases short and J 7 bases short, with 11 bases between. CDR1 SGDLS and CDR2 YYNGEE come from the germline V gene. CDR3 length equals 14 residues. Here the CDR3 DNA reads TGTGCCAGCAGCGTAGGTGGGACATCTAATGAGCAGTTCTTC. It codes for CASSVGGTSNEQFF. The full variable domain, with the rest looked up from reference TRBV9 and TRBJ2-1, is DSGVTQTPKHLITATGQRVTLRCSPRSGDLSVYWYQQSLDQGLQFLIQYYNGEERAKGNILERFSAQQFPDLHSELNLSSLELGDSALYFCASSVGGTSNEQFFGPGTRLTVL.

The chain carries TRBV2 and TRBJ2-3; 8 nucleotides align to TRBD2. The CDR3 totals 15 residues. Trimming removed 1 base from V and 5 bases from J; junction bases left unmatched: 5. Germline-derived CDR1 and CDR2 are SNHLY and FYNNEI. CDR3 coding DNA: TGTGCCAGCAGTGAAGGGGCGGGGGGCCGAGATACGCAGTATTTT. Translated: CASSEGAGGRDTQYF.

The chain has TRBV7-9 and TRBJ2-7; D is perhaps TRBD2 (6 bases). Germline V gives CDR1 SEHNR, CDR2 FQNEAQ (reference sequence). This CDR3 spans 14 amino acids. V was clipped by 5 bases and J by 3 bases, with 14 bases between them. The CDR3 DNA reads TGTGCCAGCAGCACAGGAGGGCGGGTCTACGAGCAGTACTTC. Its protein product is CASSTGGRVYEQYF.

The chain links TRBV28 to TRBJ2-5; 9 bases align to TRBD2. This CDR3 region has 17 residues. Per the germline V gene, CDR1 is MDHEN and CDR2 is SYDVKM. The V gene end was trimmed by 5 bases and the J gene end by 5 bases; junction bases not matched to a gene: 15. Written as DNA, the CDR3 is TGTGCCAGCAGTCCTCCTTCCAGCGGGGGGACCGGGGAGACCCAGTACTTC. Translation: CASSPPSSGGTGETQYF.